The rows below give T cell receptor beta chains drawn from one sample of a study of cytomegalovirus exposure and HLA in healthy donors. Sequencing used immunoSEQ multiplex PCR; TCRdb keeps in-frame clones, though not all of them. The sample includes about 200,000 clones, 75% to 85% of them seen just once. The sample was PBMCs. The receptors here all came from a woman aged 50 to 60 in good health and CMV-seronegative. Each CDR3 is given with its conserved first and last residue. Each record gives: V gene, clone size, D gene, CDR3 length, J gene, CDR3 DNA, CDR3 protein. D genes are given only for firm matches. Clone size, where shown, is once, few, many, or a class for clones that have expanded.

TRBV11-3	-	TRBD2	19	TRBJ2-1	TGTGCCAGCAGCCCCCATGGGGGGGAAACGAGGGCCTCCTACAATGAGCAGTTCTTC	CASSPHGGETRASYNEQFF
TRBV5-5	-	TRBD1	17	TRBJ2-5	TGTGCCAGCAGCTTGGGGTCACAGGGGGCGTACGGGGAGACCCAGTACTTC	CASSLGSQGAYGETQYF
TRBV30	-	-	14	TRBJ1-2	TGTGCCTGGAGTATGAGGGGGGGCTCCTATGGCTACACCTTC	CAWSMRGGSYGYTF
TRBV28	-	-	15	TRBJ1-5	TGTGCCAGCAAGGGTGGGGAGTATAGCAATCAGCCCCAGCATTTT	CASKGGEYSNQPQHF
TRBV19	-	TRBD2	15	TRBJ2-5	TGTGCCAGTAGTATAGGTCTCGGACTAGGGGAGACCCAGTACTTC	CASSIGLGLGETQYF
TRBV15	-	TRBD1	16	TRBJ2-7	TGTGCCACCAGCAGAGTAGGCAGGGGGCAAAGCTACGAGCAGTACTTC	CATSRVGRGQSYEQYF
TRBV7-7	-	-	15	TRBJ2-6	TGTGCCAGCAGCTTAACAGACTCTGGGGCCAACGTCCTGACTTTC	CASSLTDSGANVLTF
TRBV7-9	-	TRBD1	16	TRBJ2-2	TGTGCCAGCCACTCTGGAGACAGGGATACAACCGGGGAGCTGTTTTTT	CASHSGDRDTTGELFF
TRBV25-1	-	TRBD1	12	TRBJ1-2	TGTGCCAGCAGTGACAGGGGGCTAGGCTACACCTTC	CASSDRGLGYTF
TRBV5-1	once	TRBD2	12	TRBJ2-5	TGCGCCAGCAGCGGACCCGGGGGGGCCCAGTACTTC	CASSGPGGAQYF
TRBV6-1	-	TRBD1	15	TRBJ2-2	TGTGCCAGCATTAAAACCCAGGGGGCGGCCGGGGAGCTGTTTTTT	CASIKTQGAAGELFF
TRBV29-1	-	TRBD1	15	TRBJ2-1	TGCAGCGCCGGTTCACGGACAGGGATCAACAATGAGCAGTTCTTC	CSAGSRTGINNEQFF
TRBV2	-	-	17	TRBJ1-6	TGTGCCAGCAGTGAAAAGTGGGGACACCAGGCGATTTCACCCCTCCACTTT	CASSEKWGHQAISPLHF
TRBV28	-	-	13	TRBJ1-4	TGTGCCAGCAGTACAGTCGCGACAGAAAAACTGTTTTTT	CASSTVATEKLFF
TRBV7-9	-	-	15	TRBJ1-1	TGTGCCAGCAGCTTAGCGGCGGGTCCACTAGTTGAAGCTTTCTTT	CASSLAAGPLVEAFF
TRBV30	-	TRBD2	16	TRBJ2-3	TGTGCCTGGAGTCAGGGACTAGCGGGGTTCACAGATACGCAGTATTTT	CAWSQGLAGFTDTQYF
TRBV28	-	-	15	TRBJ1-5	TGTGCCAGCAGTTTGCGGGGAAATAGCAATCAGCCCCAGCATTTT	CASSLRGNSNQPQHF
TRBV11-3	-	-	17	TRBJ1-6	TGTGCCAGCAGTCTCCACCCCGAGACACTTTATAATTCACCCCTCCACTTT	CASSLHPETLYNSPLHF
TRBV27	-	-	13	TRBJ1-5	TGTGCCAGCAGTCTGAGGCCCAATCAGCCCCAGCATTTT	CASSLRPNQPQHF
TRBV11-2	-	-	13	TRBJ2-7	TGTGCCAGCAGCTTAGTACAAGCCTACGAGCAGTACTTC	CASSLVQAYEQYF
TRBV7-2	-	TRBD2	16	TRBJ2-2	TGTGCCAGCAGCCCAACTAGCGGGGTTAACACCGGGGAGCTGTTTTTT	CASSPTSGVNTGELFF
TRBV19	-	-	16	TRBJ1-5	TGTGCCAGTAGTACCGTGGACTCAGCTAGCAATCAGCCCCAGCATTTT	CASSTVDSASNQPQHF
TRBV10-1	-	TRBD2	13	TRBJ2-1	TGCGCCAGCAGCTACGGGAGGGGAAATGAGCAGTTCTTC	CASSYGRGNEQFF
TRBV7-2	-	TRBD2	13	TRBJ2-7	TGTGCCAGCAGCTTAACCCCTACTAGCGGGAGGGGGTTC	CASSLTPTSGRGF
TRBV28	-	TRBD2	13	TRBJ2-7	TGTGCCAGCAGGACGGGAGGTGGCGACGAGCAGTACTTC	CASRTGGGDEQYF
TRBV30	-	TRBD1	16	TRBJ1-1	TGTGCCTGGAGTGTACCCTCCGGACAGGTTCGGACTGAAGCTTTCTTT	CAWSVPSGQVRTEAFF
TRBV10-1	-	-	14	TRBJ1-4	TGCGCCAGCAGTGAAGGGGCAGCTTCGGGAAAACTGTTTTTT	CASSEGAASGKLFF
TRBV11-2	-	TRBD2	17	TRBJ2-1	TGTGCCAGCAGCTTAAGAGTTAGCGGGAGATCGCGGAATGAGCAGTTCTTC	CASSLRVSGRSRNEQFF
TRBV18	-	TRBD1	13	TRBJ2-7	TGTGCCAGCTCACCGGGACAGACGACCAATCAGTACTTC	CASSPGQTTNQYF
TRBV27	-	-	17	TRBJ1-1	TGTGCCAGCAGTTTGGGGAGACCGAGAAGAATGAACACTGAAGCTTTCTTT	CASSLGRPRRMNTEAFF
TRBV4-2	-	TRBD1	15	TRBJ1-4	TGTGCCAGCAGCGGGACAGGGTGGACTAATGAAAAACTGTTTTTT	CASSGTGWTNEKLFF
TRBV19	-	TRBD2	14	TRBJ2-2	TGTGCCAGTAGTGGGACTACTAACACCGGGGAGCTGTTTTTT	CASSGTTNTGELFF
TRBV28	-	TRBD1	16	TRBJ1-2	TGTGCCAGCAGTTCGACCACCGGACAGGGGCGCTATGGCTACACCTTC	CASSSTTGQGRYGYTF
TRBV5-1	-	-	16	TRBJ2-1	TGCGCCAGCAGCCGGGATGGGGGGAGGACCTACAATGAGCAGTTCTTC	CASSRDGGRTYNEQFF
TRBV6-5	once	TRBD1	15	TRBJ1-6	TGTGCCAGCAGTTACTCCCCGACAGGGAGTTCACCCCTCCACTTT	CASSYSPTGSSPLHF
TRBV7-2	-	TRBD1	15	TRBJ2-7	TGTGCCAGCAGCCCCAGGGACAGCTTTTCCTACGAGCAGTACTTC	CASSPRDSFSYEQYF
TRBV30	-	TRBD1	14	TRBJ1-4	TGTGCCTGGAGTACCGGGACAGGGGAAGAAAAACTGTTTTTT	CAWSTGTGEEKLFF
TRBV6-5	-	TRBD1	14	TRBJ1-5	TGTGCCAGCAGTCTTGACAGGGGTAATCAGCCCCAGCATTTT	CASSLDRGNQPQHF
TRBV28	once	-	14	TRBJ2-7	TGTGCCAGCAGTTTAAGTCCGGGGACCTACGAGCAGTACTTC	CASSLSPGTYEQYF
TRBV28	-	TRBD1	15	TRBJ2-7	TGTGCCAGCAGTTTCTTTTACAGGGGCTCCTACGAGCAGTACTTC	CASSFFYRGSYEQYF
TRBV5-4	-	-	15	TRBJ2-2	TGTGCCAGCAGCCCACAGGCGGGGTCCCCCGGGGAGCTGTTTTTT	CASSPQAGSPGELFF
TRBV29-1	-	-	15	TRBJ2-3	TGCAGCGTTGAAGATTACCCCCAGGGCCCAGATACGCAGTATTTT	CSVEDYPQGPDTQYF